The rows below give T cell receptor beta chains drawn from one sample of a study of blood T cell repertoires in COVID-19. This table comes from immunoSEQ multiplex PCR, and its TCRdb copy is limited to in-frame clones, with some not included. The table has about 150,000 clones, approximately 82% seen once; the top ten hold 9% to 10%. The material sequenced was peripheral blood. The receptors originated from a woman aged 45 to 65 with acute or convalescent COVID-19. The CDR3 runs from the conserved cysteine through the conserved F or W. Fields, in order: J gene, D gene, V gene, CDR3 protein. The D gene is left open where the match is weak.

>TRBJ1-2|NA|TRBV24-1
CATSVTAFYGYTF
>TRBJ1-5|TRBD1|TRBV7-2
CASSKQGAWDNQPQHF
>TRBJ2-1|TRBD2|TRBV5-1
CASTGLAGGSYNEQFF
>TRBJ2-1|NA|TRBV9
CASSVRDSGLLEQFF
>TRBJ1-2|TRBD1|TRBV6-5
CASSYEDRDYYGYTF
>TRBJ1-1|NA|TRBV6-1
CASSDPFRDTEAFF
>TRBJ1-5|TRBD1|TRBV9
CASSVDGTGGQPQHF
>TRBJ2-7|TRBD1|TRBV3-1/TRBV3-2
CASSQDREFYEQYF
>TRBJ2-5|TRBD2|TRBV2
CASKKAGGQETQYF
>TRBJ2-2|TRBD1|TRBV2
CASSSDRGTNTGELFF
>TRBJ1-3|TRBD1|TRBV4-3
CASSHDQGARGNTIYF
>TRBJ2-7|TRBD2|TRBV27
CASSPRYGGDEQYF
>TRBJ2-7|NA|TRBV6-5
CASSYSMGPTSYEQYF
>TRBJ2-7|NA|TRBV20-1
CSASFHYEQYF
>TRBJ1-4|NA|TRBV14
CASRRGSNEKLFF
>TRBJ2-7|TRBD1|TRBV2
CASSAQGANDEQYF
>TRBJ2-2|TRBD2|TRBV6-1
CASSEYPLETSGNTGELFF
>TRBJ1-4|NA|TRBV6-5
CASNPIREPEKLFF
>TRBJ2-2|TRBD1|TRBV28
CASAGTDKTGELFF
>TRBJ1-1|NA|TRBV9
CASSGNYLNTEAFF
>TRBJ1-6|TRBD1|TRBV19
CASSKNRQGGNSPLHF
>TRBJ2-3|NA|TRBV4-3
CASSQGRRGDTQYF
>TRBJ1-2|NA|TRBV19
CASSTYYGYTF
>TRBJ2-7|TRBD2|TRBV28
CASSLWWTSGYEQYF
>TRBJ2-1|TRBD2|TRBV18
CASSITSGSYNEQFF
>TRBJ1-5|NA|TRBV2
CASRDLTVQPQHF
>TRBJ2-2|NA|TRBV29-1
CSVFVVTGELFF
>TRBJ2-3|NA|TRBV12-3/TRBV12-4
CASSLSLATQYF
>TRBJ1-5|TRBD1|TRBV5-5
CASSFSGGEGQPQHF
>TRBJ1-2|NA|TRBV2
CASSSSLNYGYTF
>TRBJ2-1|TRBD2|TRBV5-1
CASSVGMKRGAYNEQFF
>TRBJ2-6|NA|TRBV21-1
CASTQDRGPSGANVLTF
>TRBJ2-7|NA|TRBV5-6
CASSFSGAYEQYF
>TRBJ2-3|NA|TRBV30
CAWSLPKAGADTQYF
>TRBJ2-7|TRBD1|TRBV28
CASSSLGQGRDEQYF
>TRBJ2-3|NA|TRBV19
CAPLDHTQYF
>TRBJ1-4|NA|TRBV10-2
CASSVPFGQMTNEKLFF
>TRBJ2-7|NA|TRBV11-3
CASSLGDSQEQYF
>TRBJ1-1|TRBD1|TRBV5-5
CASRAGTGGRTEAFF
>TRBJ1-2|NA|TRBV19
CASSIGTSNYGYTF
>TRBJ2-1|TRBD1|TRBV5-1
CATGQGPNEQFF
>TRBJ2-7|TRBD2|TRBV3-1/TRBV3-2
CASSPNSGTSGRLFSYEQYF
>TRBJ1-4|NA|TRBV5-4
CASSLGQSPRELFF
>TRBJ2-3|NA|TRBV2
CASGGQTLGTDTQYF
>TRBJ1-2|NA|TRBV29-1
CSVAISARVGGYTF
>TRBJ1-1|NA|TRBV19
CASRGLQEGTEAFF
>TRBJ2-3|TRBD2|TRBV2
CASSASGGGDTQYF
>TRBJ2-3|TRBD2|TRBV7-2
CASSLVGGGAGADTQYF
>TRBJ1-5|NA|TRBV7-2
CASSLAGRGNQPQHF
>TRBJ1-4|NA|TRBV4-2
CASSQGNSYNEKLFF
>TRBJ2-5|TRBD2|TRBV6-5
CASSYSARTSHETQYF
>TRBJ2-7|TRBD1|TRBV7-2
CASNDRGYEQYF
>TRBJ2-3|TRBD2|TRBV7-2
CASSLRLAGTDTQYF
>TRBJ1-1|NA|TRBV7-3
CASSLGGGYTEAFF
>TRBJ2-4|NA|TRBV18
CASSPSVGGPKNIQYF
>TRBJ1-6|NA|TRBV6-2/TRBV6-3
CASSYMRESRSPLHF
>TRBJ2-7|NA|TRBV7-9
CASSFPTGYEQYF
>TRBJ1-6|TRBD1|TRBV5-4
CASSVLGQGTYNSPLHF
>TRBJ2-5|NA|TRBV7-9
CASGGMGETQYF
>TRBJ2-7|NA|TRBV18
CASSPKDHRRGEYEQYF